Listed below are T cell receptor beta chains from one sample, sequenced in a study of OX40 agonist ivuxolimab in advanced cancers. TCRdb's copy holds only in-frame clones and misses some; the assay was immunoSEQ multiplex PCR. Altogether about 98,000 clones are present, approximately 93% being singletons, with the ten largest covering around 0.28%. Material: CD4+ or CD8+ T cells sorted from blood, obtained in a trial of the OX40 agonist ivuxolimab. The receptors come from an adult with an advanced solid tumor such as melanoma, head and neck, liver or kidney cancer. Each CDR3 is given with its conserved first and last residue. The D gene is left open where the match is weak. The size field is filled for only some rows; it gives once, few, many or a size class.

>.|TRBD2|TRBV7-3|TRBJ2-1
CASSSTSGAVEQFF
TGTGCCAGCAGCTCAACCAGCGGGGCGGTTGAGCAGTTCTTC
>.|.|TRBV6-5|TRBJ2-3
CASSYSIWAPGDTQYF
TGTGCCAGCAGTTACTCGATTTGGGCCCCTGGAGATACGCAGTATTTT
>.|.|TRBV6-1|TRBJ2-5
CASSDLALETQYF
TGTGCCAGCAGTGATTTAGCACTAGAGACCCAGTACTTC
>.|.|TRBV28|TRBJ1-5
CASRDQASNQPQHF
TGTGCCAGCAGGGACCAGGCTAGCAATCAGCCCCAGCATTTT
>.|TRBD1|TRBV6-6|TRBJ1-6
CASSWGDRGNSPLHF
TGTGCCAGCAGTTGGGGGGACAGGGGAAATTCACCCCTCCACTTT
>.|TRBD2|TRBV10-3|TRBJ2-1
CAISGIAGGQDEQFF
TGTGCCATCAGTGGTATAGCGGGGGGGCAGGATGAGCAGTTCTTC
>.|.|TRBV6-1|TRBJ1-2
CASSPGYGYTF
TGTGCCAGCAGTCCAGGGTATGGCTACACCTTC
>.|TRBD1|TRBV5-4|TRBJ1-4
CASSVNLGQDGYEKLFF
TGTGCCAGCAGCGTGAACCTGGGACAGGATGGATATGAAAAACTGTTTTTT
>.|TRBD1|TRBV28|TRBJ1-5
CASSGGTGDMEPQHF
TGTGCCAGCAGCGGAGGAACAGGGGATATGGAGCCCCAGCATTTT
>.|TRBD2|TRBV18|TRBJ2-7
CASSLSTSGLDEQYF
TGTGCCAGCTCACTATCGACTAGCGGTCTTGACGAGCAGTACTTC
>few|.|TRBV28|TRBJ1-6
CASSPPDWGSPLHF
TGTGCCAGCAGTCCTCCAGACTGGGGATCACCCCTCCACTTT
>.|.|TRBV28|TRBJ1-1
CASSPGETEAFF
TGTGCCAGCAGTCCAGGGGAAACTGAAGCTTTCTTT
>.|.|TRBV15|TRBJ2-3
CATSRVRLDTQYF
TGTGCCACCAGCAGAGTACGACTAGATACGCAGTATTTT
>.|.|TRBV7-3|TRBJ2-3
CASSMGLRFTDTQYF
TGTGCCAGCAGCATGGGACTCCGATTCACAGATACGCAGTATTTT
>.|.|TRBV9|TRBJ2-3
CASSPPAGRLGTDTQYF
TGTGCCAGCAGCCCACCCGCAGGGCGTTTGGGTACAGATACGCAGTATTTT
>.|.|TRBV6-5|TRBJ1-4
CASSHPAREKLFF
TGTGCCAGCAGTCACCCCGCTAGGGAAAAACTGTTTTTT
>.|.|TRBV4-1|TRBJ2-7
CASSRRRDDYEQYF
TGCGCCAGCAGCCGCCGCCGGGACGACTACGAGCAGTACTTC
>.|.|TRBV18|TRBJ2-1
CASSPSVGGRLGQFF
TGTGCCAGCTCCCCTTCGGTTGGAGGCCGACTTGGGCAGTTCTTC
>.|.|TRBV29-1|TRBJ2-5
CSLRGGTGETQYF
TGCAGCCTCCGAGGGGGAACGGGAGAGACCCAGTACTTC
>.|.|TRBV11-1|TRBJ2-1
CASSSTGTYEQFF
TGTGCCAGCAGCTCCACAGGGACCTATGAGCAGTTCTTC
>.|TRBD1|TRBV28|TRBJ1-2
CASRGQGLNYGYTF
TGTGCCAGCAGAGGACAGGGCCTGAACTATGGCTACACCTTC
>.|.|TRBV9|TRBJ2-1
CASSAEVGSYNEQFF
TGTGCCAGCAGCGCTGAGGTGGGCTCCTACAATGAGCAGTTCTTC
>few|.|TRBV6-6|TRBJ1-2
CASSTSGYTF
TGTGCCAGCAGCACTTCTGGCTACACCTTC
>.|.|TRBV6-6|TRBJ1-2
CASSYSLGGYYGYTF
TGTGCCAGCAGTTACTCGTTAGGGGGTTACTATGGCTACACCTTC
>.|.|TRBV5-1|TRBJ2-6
CASSRPLMASSGANVLTF
TGCGCCAGCAGCCGCCCACTTATGGCCAGCTCTGGGGCCAACGTCCTGACTTTC
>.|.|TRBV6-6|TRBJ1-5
CASSLGNQPQHF
TGTGCCAGCAGTTTAGGGAATCAGCCCCAGCATTTT
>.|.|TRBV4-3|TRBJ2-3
CASSRYVGGTDTQYF
TGCGCCAGCAGCCGGTACGTTGGGGGCACAGATACGCAGTATTTT
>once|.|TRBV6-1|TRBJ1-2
CASSVPLGGNYGYTF
TGTGCCAGCAGTGTCCCCCTGGGGGGGAACTATGGCTACACCTTC
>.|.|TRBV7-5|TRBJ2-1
CARSLSARTSGSKHEQFF
TGTGCCAGAAGCTTATCCGCTCGGACTAGCGGGAGCAAGCATGAGCAGTTCTTC
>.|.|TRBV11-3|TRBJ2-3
CASSLVDTQYF
TGTGCCAGCAGCTTAGTAGATACGCAGTATTTT
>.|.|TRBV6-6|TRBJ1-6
CASRTGQADYSPLHF
TGTGCCAGCAGAACCGGACAAGCAGATTATTCACCCCTCCACTTT
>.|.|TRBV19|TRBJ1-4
CASRGTGATNEKLFF
TGTGCCAGTAGAGGAACAGGAGCAACTAATGAAAAACTGTTTTTT
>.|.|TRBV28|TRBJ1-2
CASSSHRPTENYGYTF
TGTGCCAGCAGTTCCCATCGACCGACAGAAAACTATGGCTACACCTTC
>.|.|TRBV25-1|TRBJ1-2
CASSEPNVDGYTF
TGTGCCAGCAGTGAACCAAATGTAGACGGCTACACCTTC
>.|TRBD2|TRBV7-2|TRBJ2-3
CASSLLKSGGTDTQYF
TGTGCCAGCAGCTTATTAAAAAGCGGGGGCACAGATACGCAGTATTTT
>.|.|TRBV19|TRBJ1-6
CASSIFPYNSPLHF
TGTGCCAGTAGTATATTTCCCTATAATTCACCCCTCCACTTT
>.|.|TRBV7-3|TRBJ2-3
CASSLNPTDTQYF
TGTGCCAGCAGCTTAAATCCCACAGATACGCAGTATTTT
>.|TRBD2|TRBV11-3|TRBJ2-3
CASSFSGLALSTDTQYF
TGTGCCAGCAGCTTCTCAGGACTAGCGCTAAGCACAGATACGCAGTATTTT
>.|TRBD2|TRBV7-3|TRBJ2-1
CASSLSFAGTNSDEQFF
TGTGCCAGCAGCTTAAGTTTCGCGGGGACTAATAGCGATGAGCAGTTCTTC
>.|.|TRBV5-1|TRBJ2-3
CASSVSTDTQYF
TGCGCCAGCAGCGTTAGCACAGATACGCAGTATTTT
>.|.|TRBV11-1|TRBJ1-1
CASSHQGTFTEAFF
TGTGCCAGCAGCCATCAGGGGACTTTCACTGAAGCTTTCTTT
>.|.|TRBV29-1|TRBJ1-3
CSVQESGNTIYF
TGCAGCGTTCAGGAGTCTGGAAACACCATATATTTT
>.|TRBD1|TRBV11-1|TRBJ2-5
CASSRRTGGRETQYF
TGTGCCAGCAGCCGCCGGACAGGGGGGCGGGAGACCCAGTACTTC
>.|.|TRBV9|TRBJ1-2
CASSAGLDLGKYGYTF
TGTGCCAGCAGCGCTGGTTTAGACCTTGGAAAGTATGGCTACACCTTC
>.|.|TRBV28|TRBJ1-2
CASSLGDLLYGYTF
TGTGCCAGCAGTTTAGGGGACCTACTCTATGGCTACACCTTC
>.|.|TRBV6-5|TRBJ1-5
CASSYSGYNQPQHF
TGTGCCAGCAGTTACTCAGGCTACAATCAGCCCCAGCATTTT
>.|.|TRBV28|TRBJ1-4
CASCGSGPGAANEKLFF
TGTGCCAGCTGTGGGTCGGGACCCGGAGCGGCTAATGAAAAACTGTTTTTT